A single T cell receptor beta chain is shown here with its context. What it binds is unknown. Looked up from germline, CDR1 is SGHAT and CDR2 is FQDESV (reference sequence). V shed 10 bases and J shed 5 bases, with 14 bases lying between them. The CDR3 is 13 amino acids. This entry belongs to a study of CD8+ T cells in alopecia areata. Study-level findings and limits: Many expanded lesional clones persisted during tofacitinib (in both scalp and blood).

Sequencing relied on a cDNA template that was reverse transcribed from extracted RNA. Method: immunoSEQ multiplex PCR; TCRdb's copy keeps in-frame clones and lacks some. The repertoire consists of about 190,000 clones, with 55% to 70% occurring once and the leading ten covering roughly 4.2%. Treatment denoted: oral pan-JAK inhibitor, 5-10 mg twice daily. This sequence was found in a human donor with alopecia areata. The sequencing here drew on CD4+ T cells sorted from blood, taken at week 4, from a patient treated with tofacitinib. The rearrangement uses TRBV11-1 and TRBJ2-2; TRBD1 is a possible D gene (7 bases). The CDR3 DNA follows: TGTGCCACTCCGACAGGGAGGACCGGGGAGCTGTTTTTT. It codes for CATPTGRTGELFF.